This paragraph covers one T cell receptor (beta chain) sequence. This clonotype was observed a handful of times. It lacks a known antigen. No qualities accompany the bases; no much larger clone lies one base away. The data are from a study of T-cell reconstitution after alpha-beta-depleted transplantation in children (dated by TCRdb to between 2015 and 2016). About the investigation overall: The study quantitatively tracked T-cell immune reconstitution after TCRalphabeta/CD19-depleted allogeneic hematopoietic cell transplantation in children using TCR repertoire profiling.

Including cysteine and phenylalanine, the CDR3 has 14 amino acids. Only CDR3 DNA is held: 42 bases, read in frame from base 1. Reading the germline V gene gives CDR1 SQVTM and CDR2 ANQGSEA. V is clipped by 4 bases and J by 0 bases, and the sequence between their germline boundaries is 12 bases long. The library relied on PCR. Sequencing used an Illumina HiSeq 2500. To normalize quantification of the TCRbeta repertoire, the TCR libraries were built with molecular barcoding that relied on unique molecular identifiers. TCRdb passed the public sequencing reads through fastp at Q25 and MiXCR, retaining productive beta sequences. Each entry is one CDR3 protein sequence, shown with its most common DNA and genes. Present in this sample are about 92,000 distinct CDR3 sequences, more than 10% of which were seen just once. The ten top clones hold approximately 15% of the sample.

The rearrangement joined TRBV29-1 to TRBJ1-1; TRBD1 might be the D gene, on 6 matching bases. The source material was PBMCs from the stem cell graft donor, sampled from the stem cell graft. This sequence originates from a human donor who donated a stem cell graft to a child with inherited bone marrow failure. The sequenced DNA is TGCAGCGTTGTTCGGGGGGCCATGAACACTGAAGCTTTCTTT. Its translation is CSVVRGAMNTEAFF.